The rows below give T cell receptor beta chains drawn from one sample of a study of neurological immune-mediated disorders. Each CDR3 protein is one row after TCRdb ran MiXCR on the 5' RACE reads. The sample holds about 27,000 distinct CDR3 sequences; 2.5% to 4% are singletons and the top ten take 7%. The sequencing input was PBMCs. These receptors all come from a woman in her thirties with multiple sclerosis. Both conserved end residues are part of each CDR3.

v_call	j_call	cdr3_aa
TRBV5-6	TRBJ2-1	CASSLAFRSSYNEQFF
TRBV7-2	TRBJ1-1	CASSATGGITEAFF
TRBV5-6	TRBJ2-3	CASSLVWGGRAVSTDTQYF
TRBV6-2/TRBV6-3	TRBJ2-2	CASRKGAGGSAGELFF
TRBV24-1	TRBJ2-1	CATSFPGGPVDEQFF
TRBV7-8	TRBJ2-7	CASSPGGALSYEQYF
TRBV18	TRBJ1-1	CASSPPGQLLNTEAFF
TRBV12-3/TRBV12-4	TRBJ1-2	CASTPQGNYGYTF
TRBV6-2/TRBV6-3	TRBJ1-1	CASSHQYTEAFF
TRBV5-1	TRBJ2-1	CASSFLPSLAGLNNEQFF
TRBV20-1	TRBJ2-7	CSARDGQRESSSYEQYF
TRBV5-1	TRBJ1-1	CASSFRTDRVGEAFF
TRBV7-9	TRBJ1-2	CASSPVGGYGYTF